This T cell receptor beta chain was identified in a study of blood T cell repertoires in COVID-19. Background on the study: Italy, Spain and the United States were the sources of the convalescent and acute COVID-19 samples.

Sequencing was performed with immunoSEQ multiplex PCR; in TCRdb, only in-frame clones are kept and a portion is missing. The repertoire has about 87,000 clones, around 75% of them found once; the top ten carry about 16%. The germline V gene encodes CDR1 MNHEY and CDR2 SVGEGT. The CDR3 consists of 14 residues. The V and J ends lost 4 bases and 6 bases, in that order; junction bases with no gene match: 6. Material for sequencing was peripheral blood. The TCR sequence derives from a woman over 75 with active or convalescent COVID-19. The chain carries TRBV6-2 or TRBV6-3 and TRBJ2-7; 10 positions match TRBD1. The CDR3 sequence: CASSLTGGLFEQYF. The CDR3 bases are TGTGCCAGCAGTTTGACAGGGGGCCTCTTCGAGCAGTACTTC.